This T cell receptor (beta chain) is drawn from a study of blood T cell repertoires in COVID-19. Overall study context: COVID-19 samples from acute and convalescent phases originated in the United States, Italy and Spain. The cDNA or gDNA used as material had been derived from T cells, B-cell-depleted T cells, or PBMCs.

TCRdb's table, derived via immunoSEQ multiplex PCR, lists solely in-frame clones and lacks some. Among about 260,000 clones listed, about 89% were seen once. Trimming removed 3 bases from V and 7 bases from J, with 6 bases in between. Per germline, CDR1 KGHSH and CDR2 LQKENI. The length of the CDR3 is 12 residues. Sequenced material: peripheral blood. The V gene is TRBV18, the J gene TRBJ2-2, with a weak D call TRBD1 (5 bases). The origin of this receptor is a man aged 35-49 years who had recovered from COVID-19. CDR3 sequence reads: CASSPQGGELFF. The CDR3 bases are TGTGCCAGCTCACCCCAGGGCGGGGAGCTGTTTTTT.